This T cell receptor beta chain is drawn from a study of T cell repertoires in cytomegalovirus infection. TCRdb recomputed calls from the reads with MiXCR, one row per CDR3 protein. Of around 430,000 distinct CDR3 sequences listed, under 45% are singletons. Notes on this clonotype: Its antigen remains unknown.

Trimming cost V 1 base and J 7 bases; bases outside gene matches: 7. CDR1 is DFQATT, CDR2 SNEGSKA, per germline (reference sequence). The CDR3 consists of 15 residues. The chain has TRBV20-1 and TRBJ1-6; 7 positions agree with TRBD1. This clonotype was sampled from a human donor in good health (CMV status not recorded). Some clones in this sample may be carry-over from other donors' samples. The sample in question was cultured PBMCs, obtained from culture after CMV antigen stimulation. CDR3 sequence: CSARGTGTVNSPLHF. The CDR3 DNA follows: TGCAGTGCTAGAGGAACCGGGACAGTGAATTCACCCCTCCACTTT.